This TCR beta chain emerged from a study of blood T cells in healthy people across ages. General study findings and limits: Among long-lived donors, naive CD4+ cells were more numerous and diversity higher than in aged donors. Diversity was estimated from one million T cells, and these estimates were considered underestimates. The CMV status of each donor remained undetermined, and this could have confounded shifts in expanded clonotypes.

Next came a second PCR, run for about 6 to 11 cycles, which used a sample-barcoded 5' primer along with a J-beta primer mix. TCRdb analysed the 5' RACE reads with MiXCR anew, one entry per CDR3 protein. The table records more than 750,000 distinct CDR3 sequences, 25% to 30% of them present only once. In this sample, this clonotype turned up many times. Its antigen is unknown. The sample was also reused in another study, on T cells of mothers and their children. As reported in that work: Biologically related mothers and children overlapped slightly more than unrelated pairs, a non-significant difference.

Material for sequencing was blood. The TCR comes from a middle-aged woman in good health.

CDR3 residues: CASMELAKNIQYF. The CDR3 DNA is TGTGCCAGCATGGAGCTAGCCAAAAACATTCAGTACTTC. The genes are TRBV27 and TRBJ2-4, with D uncertain. The CDR3 contains 13 residues. V was clipped by 7 bases and J by 0 bases, with 7 bases between them. Germline V gene sequence: CDR1 MNHEY, CDR2 SMNVEV (reference sequence).